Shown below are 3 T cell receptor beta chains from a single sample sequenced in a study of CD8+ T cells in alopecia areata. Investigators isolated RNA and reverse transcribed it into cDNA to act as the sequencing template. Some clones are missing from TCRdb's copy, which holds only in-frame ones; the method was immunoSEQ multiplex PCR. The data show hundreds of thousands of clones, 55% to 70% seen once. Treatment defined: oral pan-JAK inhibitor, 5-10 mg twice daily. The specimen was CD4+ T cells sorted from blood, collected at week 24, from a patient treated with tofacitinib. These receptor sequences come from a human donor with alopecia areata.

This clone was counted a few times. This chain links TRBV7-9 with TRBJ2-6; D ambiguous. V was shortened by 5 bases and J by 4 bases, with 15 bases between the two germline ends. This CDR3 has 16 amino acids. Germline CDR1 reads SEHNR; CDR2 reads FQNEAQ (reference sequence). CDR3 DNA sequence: TGTGCCAGCAGCCCCCCTGGTATTGGAGGGGCCAACGTCCTGACTTTC. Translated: CASSPPGIGGANVLTF.

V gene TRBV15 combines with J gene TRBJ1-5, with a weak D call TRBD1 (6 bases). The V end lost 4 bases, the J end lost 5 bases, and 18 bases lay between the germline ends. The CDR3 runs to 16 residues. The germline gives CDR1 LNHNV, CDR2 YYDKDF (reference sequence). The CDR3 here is CATSTRPGDLDQPQHF. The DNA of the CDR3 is TGTGCCACCAGCACCCGCCCAGGGGATTTGGATCAGCCCCAGCATTTT. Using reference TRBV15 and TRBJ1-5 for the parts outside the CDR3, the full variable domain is DAMVIQNPRYQVTQFGKPVTLSCSQTLNHNVMYWYQQKSSQAPKLLFHYYDKDFNNEADTPDNFQSRRPNTSFCFLDIRSPGLGDTAMYLCATSTRPGDLDQPQHFGDGTRLSIL.

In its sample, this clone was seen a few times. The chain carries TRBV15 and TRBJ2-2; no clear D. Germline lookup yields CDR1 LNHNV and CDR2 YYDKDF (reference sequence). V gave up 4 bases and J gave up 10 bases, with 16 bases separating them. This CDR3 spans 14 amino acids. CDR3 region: CATSKPSDGVELFF. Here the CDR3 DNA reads TGTGCCACCAGCAAACCATCGGACGGTGTGGAGCTGTTTTTT.